This TCR beta chain came from a study of blood T cells in healthy people across ages. The authors ran a second PCR of roughly 6 to 12 cycles using a sample-barcoded 5' primer and a J-beta primer mix. In TCRdb, the 5' RACE reads were re-called with MiXCR into one record per CDR3 protein. In the table there are 800,000 to 950,000 distinct CDR3 sequences, about 28% of which are singletons. V shed 6 bases and J 6 bases; nucleotides not matched to a gene: 8. The CDR3 spans 13 residues. Germline CDR1 and CDR2: SNHLY and FYNNEI. The sample was also reused in another study, on T cells of mothers and their children. That report adds: The study sampled three healthy Caucasian mothers and their six children. An overlap that was slightly higher, though non-significant, was seen in related mother-child pairs versus unrelated pairs. No persistent microchimeric T cell clones were detected.

The clonotype was recovered from a woman aged 40 to 55 in good health. The chain is built from TRBV2 and TRBJ2-7; 7 bases map to TRBD1. Sequencing was performed on blood. CDR3 nucleotides: TGTGCCAGCAGCCGACTGACAGGGTCCGAGCAGTACTTC. Protein product: CASSRLTGSEQYF.